This T cell receptor beta chain was found in a study of blood T cell repertoires in COVID-19. As for the study in general: Italy, Spain and the United States were the sources of the convalescent and acute COVID-19 samples. PBMCs, B-cell-depleted T cells, or T cells were the source of the cDNA or gDNA that made up the material.

Enrolled during active infection, Seattle patients were then followed longitudinally. In the authors' workflow: The authors estimated nucleated cell counts from reference gene primer amplification. Clones were read by immunoSEQ multiplex PCR, and TCRdb kept only the in-frame ones, dropping some. The V and J calls and the clone size are those of that table, but D and trimming were determined from the DNA. The table has hundreds of thousands of clones, roughly 89% seen once. The CDR3 loop spans 13 amino acids. Germline V lookup: CDR1 MNHEY, CDR2 SVGAGI. Trimming took 5 bases from V and 6 from J; bases not matched to a gene: 3.

V and J are TRBV6-5 and TRBJ2-2; 7 bases are a match to TRBD1. Sequencing input: peripheral blood. This TCR came from a woman in her thirties with COVID-19, enrolled during active disease. CDR3: CASSQTGPGELFF. CDR3 bases: TGTGCCAGCAGTCAGACAGGGCCCGGGGAGCTGTTTTTT.